Listed below are T cell receptor beta chains from one sample, sequenced in a study of shared T cell receptors in the human thymus. The assay was immunoSEQ multiplex PCR, and TCRdb's table has in-frame clones only and misses some. Here the sample spans about 500,000 clones, more than 75% being singletons. These data were also filed under a second study, of human thymus T cells.

Sequenced: thymocytes. Receptors originate from a boy younger than two with a congenital heart defect. Both conserved end residues are part of each CDR3. Fields, in order: CDR3 protein, J gene, V gene.

CASSLRYNWDSRPPILPHNEQFF TRBJ2-1 TRBV4-2
CASSQDWTSARSYEQYF TRBJ2-7 TRBV4-1
CASSLKGVDEQFF TRBJ2-1 TRBV27
CASSSTGGTGYGYTF TRBJ1-2 TRBV27
CSVRTRRGGTQYF TRBJ2-5 TRBV29-1
CASSLVPTDSQYQETQYF TRBJ2-5 TRBV5-1
CASSCPGQLAGDDTGELFF TRBJ2-2 TRBV5-6
CASSLDQGNYGYTF TRBJ1-2 TRBV5-6
CASTPGRAGTYNEQFF TRBJ2-1 TRBV19
CAISGRRGLLNTEAFF TRBJ1-1 TRBV10-3
CASSLDPPSGSSSYEQYF TRBJ2-7 TRBV7-2
CASSLRGEPTTEAFF TRBJ1-1 TRBV5-1
CAWNRDFSYEQYF TRBJ2-7 TRBV30
CASSLNGTGAEWARDTIYF TRBJ1-3 TRBV28
CASSLGAGAKEQYF TRBJ2-7 TRBV11-2
CASSPHRETQYF TRBJ2-5 TRBV7-7
CAWGRVENQPQHF TRBJ1-5 TRBV30
CASSLGPGQDNTGELFF TRBJ2-2 TRBV7-2
CASKLAGITDTQYF TRBJ2-3 TRBV28
CASSGGLAGRDTDTQYF TRBJ2-3 TRBV5-1
CSVAATSGALYTGELFF TRBJ2-2 TRBV29-1
CASSIGPTGGGFYEQYF TRBJ2-7 TRBV19
CASSLGQGAYEQYF TRBJ2-7 TRBV7-2
CASSFSGREAGELFF TRBJ2-2 TRBV5-4
CASSCEGFYEQYF TRBJ2-7 TRBV28
CAGGAREKLFF TRBJ1-4 TRBV6-1
CASSLTDGRRGDGYTF TRBJ1-2 TRBV6-5
CASSARGRVVPDTQYF TRBJ2-3 TRBV9
CASRRLTGDSGNTIYF TRBJ1-3 TRBV19
CASSLFEGAGEQYF TRBJ2-7 TRBV5-6
CASSPDRDYPSYEQYF TRBJ2-7 TRBV18
CASSVDCTQETQYF TRBJ2-5 TRBV9
CASSLRQGRTEAFF TRBJ1-1 TRBV11-2
CATRVNVGLAGEPGELFF TRBJ2-2 TRBV15
CASGWEREETQYF TRBJ2-5 TRBV6-5
CASSQDTGTSGPYNEQFF TRBJ2-1 TRBV4-2
CASSQDRVATNEKLFF TRBJ1-4 TRBV4-3
CASSLVSVGKWRTEAFF TRBJ1-1 TRBV28
CASSAPPLAGGPPYNEQFF TRBJ2-1 TRBV11-3
CASSPGRANTGELFF TRBJ2-2 TRBV7-9
CASSIWGLGSGELFF TRBJ2-2 TRBV19
CASKWEAKNIQYF TRBJ2-4 TRBV6-6
CASSLLEYQETQYF TRBJ2-5 TRBV11-3
CASSQPVSGRTGDTQYF TRBJ2-3 TRBV4-1